Below, 7 T cell receptor beta chains from the same sample are listed, as sequenced in a study of blood T cells in healthy people across ages. Alongside a J-beta primer mix, a sample-barcoded 5' primer served in a second PCR lasting about 7 to 12 cycles. TCRdb fed the 5' RACE reads into MiXCR, producing one record per CDR3 protein. The top ten clones hold approximately 0.7% of a sample with fewer than 1,200,000 distinct CDR3 sequences, almost 25% of them seen once. This same sample was also taken into another study, of T cells of mothers and their children.

Sequenced input: blood. Receptors were obtained from a girl aged 2 to 9 in good health.

There are a few counts of this clonotype. The rearrangement joins TRBV4-2 to TRBJ1-5, with D tentatively TRBD1 (5 bases). Trimming removed 0 bases from V and 9 bases from J, with 15 bases in between. The germline gives CDR1 LGHNA, CDR2 YNFKEQ. The CDR3 consists of 15 residues. The CDR3 loop is CASSQDGAGIRPQHF. The DNA for the CDR3 is TGTGCCAGCAGCCAAGACGGGGCGGGAATTCGGCCCCAGCATTTT.

The chain links TRBV12-3 or TRBV12-4 to TRBJ2-1, with 7 bases fitting TRBD1. The CDR3 covers 15 residues. Trimming cost V 6 bases and J 6 bases; bases outside gene matches: 11. The CDR3 region is CASRLTGVAGNEQFF. The CDR3 DNA reads as TGTGCCAGCAGACTAACAGGGGTCGCGGGCAATGAGCAGTTCTTC.

This clonotype was found a few times. The chain carries TRBV7-9 and TRBJ2-5; no definite D call. This CDR3 comprises 14 residues. Germline V gene data show CDR1 as SEHNR and CDR2 as FQNEAQ (reference sequence). The V gene lost 3 bases and the J gene lost 2 bases, with 10 bases spanning the gap. The CDR3 region has the DNA TGTGCCAGCAGCTTCGGTGTAGAGCAAGAGACCCAGTACTTC. Protein product: CASSFGVEQETQYF.

Only a few counts were recorded for this clonotype. The chain employs TRBV12-5 and TRBJ2-1, with D perhaps matching TRBD2 (5 bases). The V and J ends lost 9 bases and 0 bases respectively, with 12 bases between them. Germline CDR1 LGHNT, CDR2 FRNRAP. The CDR3 length is 14 residues. This CDR3 is CARTGSASYNEQFF. Written as DNA, the CDR3 is TGTGCTAGAACGGGGAGCGCCTCCTACAATGAGCAGTTCTTC.

The chain joins TRBV3-1 to TRBJ2-6; D is uncertain. With 6 bases removed from V and 0 bases from J, the gap between germline ends came to 6 bases. This CDR3 is 14 amino acids long. From germline, CDR1 is LGHDT and CDR2 YNNKEL (reference sequence). CDR3 in DNA: TGTGCCAGCAGACCGATCTCTGGGGCCAACGTCCTGACTTTC. Protein: CASRPISGANVLTF.

J is TRBJ2-1 and V is TRBV29-1; 8 bases fit TRBD2. The germline gives CDR1 SQVTM, CDR2 ANQGSEA. The ends lost 7 bases at V and 4 bases at J; junction bases unmatched: 9. The CDR3 is 14 amino acids. The CDR3 DNA follows: TGCAGCGCCCTGGCGGGGGGCGGGTACAATGAGCAGTTCTTC. Encoded protein: CSALAGGGYNEQFF.

This clonotype was found a few times. CDR3 in amino acids: CASSQGTAGETQYF. The CDR3 DNA sequence: TGTGCCAGCAGCCAAGGGACGGCAGGGGAGACCCAGTACTTC. The chain joins TRBV7-2 to TRBJ2-7; D tentatively reads TRBD1 or TRBD2 (5 bases each). Gene TRBJ2-5 matches the end of the DNA better, so the J call may be wrong. Looked up from germline, CDR1 is SGHTA and CDR2 is FQGNSA. The CDR3 has 14 amino acids.